This passage covers 16 T cell receptor beta chains from one sample sequenced in a study of PD-1 blockade in classical Hodgkin lymphoma. Method: immunoSEQ multiplex PCR; TCRdb's copy keeps in-frame clones and lacks some. Among more than 40,000 clones listed, 76% were seen once. All the patients suffered relapse after autologous stem cell transplantation, and brentuximab vedotin exposure differed. The sample was peripheral blood mononuclear cells (PBMCs), taken at baseline. These receptors were obtained from a human donor with classical Hodgkin lymphoma.

This clone was observed a handful of times. The chain uses TRBV6-5 and TRBJ1-5; no reliable D call. Trimming cost V 7 bases and J 7 bases, with 17 bases left between them. Germline V gene data show CDR1 as MNHEY and CDR2 as SVGAGI. The CDR3 runs 14 residues. The CDR3 nucleotides read TGTGCCAGCATCCCGGGCCCCACGCGGCAGCCCCAGCATTTT. It specifies CASIPGPTRQPQHF.

About this clone itself: The junction departs from the called germline gene at one end, perhaps through a read error. In the same sample, other DNA sequences code for this CDR3. The genes are TRBV7-2 and TRBJ2-3, with no clear D. The CDR3 spans 16 residues. Looked up from germline, CDR1 is SGHTA and CDR2 is FQGNSA. This chain's CDR3 is CASSIRPASSTDTQYF. In nucleotides, the CDR3 is TGTGCCAGCAGCATAAGACCCGCCAGTAGCACAGATACGCAATATTTT.

The CDR3 DNA reads TGTGCCAGCAGCCCCGACAATCCTGATAACACTGAAGCTTTCTTT. As protein: CASSPDNPDNTEAFF. The V and J genes are TRBV21-1 and TRBJ1-1; the D call of TRBD1 is as the table states it, not checked on the DNA. TRBV21-1 constitutes a pseudogene. The CDR3 contains 15 residues.

This clone was picked up a small number of times. The rearrangement links TRBV19 to TRBJ2-1; 12 nucleotides line up with TRBD2. The CDR3 consists of 15 residues. Trimming at V came to 9 bases and at J to 12 bases, leaving 15 bases not matched to a gene. Germline assignment: CDR1 LNHDA and CDR2 SQIVND (reference sequence). The CDR3 nucleotides read TGTGCCAGCCAGTCCCCTAGCGGGAGGGCCGGGGGGCAGTTCTTC. Its translation: CASQSPSGRAGGQFF.

V gene TRBV6-6 combines with J gene TRBJ1-5; D call uncertain. CDR1 and CDR2 (germline): MNHNY, SVGAGI (reference sequence). The CDR3 has 15 residues. V gave up 1 base and J gave up 0 bases, with 7 bases separating them. The CDR3 loop is CASSYYSDSNQPQHF. The CDR3 region has the DNA TGTGCCAGCAGTTACTACAGCGATAGCAATCAGCCCCAGCATTTT.

The CDR3: CASSIRRAINEKLFF. For the CDR3, the DNA is TGTGCCAGTAGTATCCGTAGGGCGATCAATGAAAAACTGTTTTTT. The chain combines TRBV19 with TRBJ1-4; no reliable D call. Per the germline V gene, CDR1 is LNHDA and CDR2 is SQIVND (reference sequence). This CDR3 is 15 amino acids long. Trimming stripped 3 bases from V and 5 bases from J, with 13 bases between.

The chain combines TRBV20-1 with TRBJ2-3, with unresolved D. The V and J ends lost 2 bases and 6 bases respectively, with 3 bases between them. In germline, CDR1 is DFQATT, CDR2 SNEGSKA (reference sequence). The CDR3 is made up of 10 amino acids. The CDR3 loop is CSARFDTQYF. CDR3 nucleotides: TGCAGTGCTAGATTCGATACGCAGTATTTT.

The chain couples TRBV6-5 to TRBJ1-1, with D tentatively TRBD1 (5 bases). Germline V gene data show CDR1 as MNHEY and CDR2 as SVGAGI. The length of the CDR3 is 13 residues. Trimming stripped 8 bases from V and 1 base from J, with 11 bases between. CDR3 sequence reads: CASWRRGNTEAFF. The CDR3 nucleotides read TGTGCCAGCTGGAGGAGGGGGAACACTGAAGCTTTCTTT.

The chain joins TRBV2 to TRBJ1-5, with D uncertain. V dropped 4 bases and J dropped 6 bases, with 7 bases sitting between them. The CDR3 has 12 amino acids. The germline gives CDR1 SNHLY, CDR2 FYNNEI. CDR3 protein: CASSGLSQPQHF. The DNA of the CDR3 is TGTGCCAGCAGTGGTTTGAGTCAGCCCCAGCATTTT.

Only a few counts were recorded for this clone. This rearrangement joins TRBV10-3 to TRBJ2-5, with D maybe TRBD1 (6 bases). With 0 bases removed from V and 7 bases from J, the gap between germline ends came to 12 bases. The length of the CDR3 is 14 residues. Germline CDR1 reads ENHRY; CDR2 reads SYGVKD. The CDR3 DNA is TGTGCCATCAGTGAGTCCTTGGGGGCCGCGACCCAGTACTTC. This sequence encodes CAISESLGAATQYF.

The rearrangement uses TRBV4-1 and TRBJ2-7; 10 bases are a match to TRBD2. Per germline, CDR1 MGHRA and CDR2 YSYEKL. V was pared by 3 bases and J by 0 bases, with 8 bases of the junction left unmatched. The CDR3 spans 17 residues. CDR3 in DNA: TGCGCCAGCAGCCAGGGGGTAGCGGGAGGATACTCCTACGAGCAGTACTTC. Protein: CASSQGVAGGYSYEQYF.

This clone has just a few counts. The CDR3 region is CASSAGQNQPQHF. The CDR3 region has the DNA TGTGCCAGCAGCGCAGGACAGAATCAGCCCCAGCATTTT. The V gene is TRBV5-6, the J gene TRBJ1-5, with D perhaps matching TRBD1 (6 bases). V was trimmed by 4 bases and J by 4 bases, leaving 9 bases between them. The CDR3 is 13 residues long. CDR1 and CDR2 from the germline V gene are SGHDT and YYEEEE.

This sequence joins TRBV27 and TRBJ2-1, with a tentative D call TRBD1 (5 bases). The germline gives CDR1 MNHEY, CDR2 SMNVEV (reference sequence). This CDR3 spans 16 amino acids. V lost 7 bases, J lost 4 bases, and 20 bases lay in between. The CDR3 DNA follows: TGTGCCAGCATCCCCCACCGAGACAGCGTTTACAATGAGCAGTTCTTC. Amino acids: CASIPHRDSVYNEQFF.

This chain uses TRBV7-2 with TRBJ1-1, with a tentative D call TRBD1 (5 bases). The germline V and J ends were trimmed by 2 bases and 1 base, with 14 bases remaining between them. There are 16 residues in the CDR3. Per germline, CDR1 SGHTA and CDR2 FQGNSA. In DNA form, the CDR3 reads TGTGCCAGCAGCTTATGGGCGAGCACAGGGAACACTGAAGCTTTCTTT. Its translation is CASSLWASTGNTEAFF.

The chain carries TRBV19 and TRBJ1-2, with D perhaps matching TRBD1 (6 bases). Germline CDR1 LNHDA, CDR2 SQIVND (reference sequence). V was shortened by 1 base and J by 2 bases, with 8 bases between the two germline ends. There are 14 residues in the CDR3. Here the CDR3 reads CASSIGTDNYGYTF. For the CDR3, the DNA is TGTGCCAGTAGTATAGGGACAGACAACTATGGCTACACCTTC.

CDR3 loop: CASRLLGQLQETQYF. The CDR3 DNA reads as TGTGCCAGCAGACTACTGGGACAGCTACAAGAGACCCAGTACTTC. This chain joins TRBV6-5 and TRBJ2-5; 7 nucleotides line up with TRBD1. V shed 6 bases and J 2 bases; nucleotides not matched to a gene: 9. Germline loops: CDR1 MNHEY, CDR2 SVGAGI. This CDR3 comprises 15 residues.